This T cell receptor beta chain was sequenced for a study of T-cell reconstitution after alpha-beta-depleted transplantation in children. Findings of the study overall: Several hundred graft clones that had expanded were reportedly the source of alpha-beta T cells about two months after transplant. Recipient T cells and thymic progenitors that survived were the source of the high TCRbeta diversity seen at day 60 in some patients.

The ends were cut back, 5 bases at V and 3 bases at J, with 8 bases in the middle. The CDR3 loop spans 12 amino acids. Germline V gene sequence: CDR1 KGHSH, CDR2 LQKENI. Molecular barcoding with unique molecular identifiers was used for the TCRbeta library. One entry per CDR3 protein results from TCRdb running MiXCR on the PCR reads. The sample lists around 120,000 distinct CDR3 sequences, under 25% occurring once. On this clonotype: The antigen remains unidentified.

The V call is TRBV18, the J call TRBJ2-7; no clear D. This material consisted of PBMCs, mostly from graft donor cells, taken 180 days after TCRalphabeta/CD19-depleted stem cell transplant. This TCR was sampled from a male patient between 2 and 15 years old who had a stem cell transplant for chronic granulomatous disease, so the T cells may come from the graft donor. The CDR3 coding sequence is TGTGCCAGCTCAATGCTTGACTACGAGCAGTACTTC. It specifies CASSMLDYEQYF.